The 23 T cell receptor beta chains reported below all come from one sample, sequenced in a study of T cell changes during pregnancy in multiple sclerosis. TCRdb's copy holds only in-frame clones and misses some; the assay was immunoSEQ multiplex PCR. Here the sample spans tens of thousands of clones, 90% to 95% being singletons. The material was peripheral blood, obtained before pregnancy. The source of these receptors is a female donor with multiple sclerosis, enrolled in a pregnancy study.

This chain joins TRBV28 and TRBJ2-1; possibly TRBD2 for D (5 bases). This CDR3 comprises 15 residues. Germline V gene data show CDR1 as MDHEN and CDR2 as SYDVKM. The germline V and J ends were trimmed by 5 bases and 0 bases, with 11 bases remaining between them. In DNA, the CDR3 is TGTGCCAGCAGTCATGCCGGGATCTCCTACAATGAGCAGTTCTTC. Translating gives CASSHAGISYNEQFF.

The J gene is TRBJ2-5, the V gene TRBV5-1, with 9 bases fitting TRBD1. The germline gives CDR1 SGHRS, CDR2 YFSETQ. With 4 bases clipped from V and 5 bases from J, the junction kept 9 bases outside the gene matches. This CDR3 comprises 15 residues. Written as DNA, the CDR3 is TGCGCCAGCAGCCCCGGGACAGGGCGTGGGGAGACCCAGTACTTC. This sequence encodes CASSPGTGRGETQYF.

V gene TRBV6-6 combines with J gene TRBJ1-4; TRBD1 matches 8 bases. Losses at the gene ends were 2 bases for V and 8 bases for J; bases not matched to a gene: 7. The germline V gene encodes CDR1 MNHNY and CDR2 SVGAGI (reference sequence). There are 15 residues in the CDR3. This chain's CDR3 is CASSYPTGVGEKLFF. The CDR3 nucleotides are TGTGCCAGCAGTTACCCGACAGGGGTGGGGGAAAAACTGTTTTTT.

The chain joins TRBV7-9 to TRBJ2-7; 14 bases line up with TRBD2. Germline-derived CDR1 and CDR2 are SEHNR and FQNEAQ (reference sequence). CDR3 length equals 15 residues. With 5 bases clipped from V and 6 bases from J, the junction kept 6 bases outside the gene matches. This chain's CDR3 is CASSPGLAGVPEQYF. Here the CDR3 DNA reads TGTGCCAGCAGCCCGGGACTAGCGGGAGTCCCCGAGCAGTACTTC.

V is TRBV5-1 and J is TRBJ2-1, with 10 bases matching TRBD2. Per germline, CDR1 SGHRS and CDR2 YFSETQ. This CDR3 comprises 14 residues. V lost 2 bases to trimming and J lost 10 bases; unmatched junction nucleotides: 6. CDR3 region: CASSLAGGQIEQFF. The CDR3 DNA reads as TGCGCCAGCAGCTTAGCGGGAGGGCAAATAGAGCAGTTCTTC.

This sequence joins TRBV19 and TRBJ2-7; 9 nucleotides agree with TRBD1. Germline loops: CDR1 LNHDA, CDR2 SQIVND (reference sequence). This CDR3 is built from 14 residues. J gave up 5 bases and V 5 bases, and 7 bases lay outside the gene matches. The CDR3: CASSHTGGVNEQYF. The CDR3 region has the DNA TGTGCCAGTAGTCATACAGGGGGCGTCAACGAGCAGTACTTC.

The gene calls are TRBV28 and TRBJ2-1; D perhaps matches TRBD2 (6 bases). Per germline, CDR1 MDHEN and CDR2 SYDVKM. V was pared by 2 bases and J by 7 bases, with 15 bases between. The CDR3 spans 15 residues. The CDR3 loop reads CASSLIVGGKNEQFF. DNA of the CDR3: TGTGCCAGCAGTTTAATAGTAGGAGGGAAAAATGAGCAGTTCTTC.

This chain uses TRBV20-1 with TRBJ2-7; TRBD2 might be the D (5 bases). V dropped 5 bases and J dropped 7 bases, with 9 bases sitting between them. The length of the CDR3 is 10 residues. CDR1 is DFQATT and CDR2 is SNEGSKA in the germline V gene (reference sequence). The CDR3 region is CSARTPEQYF. CDR3 bases: TGCAGTGCTCGGACTCCAGAGCAGTACTTC.

This chain connects TRBV7-9 to TRBJ1-2, with D possibly TRBD1 on 5 matching bases. This CDR3 contains 13 residues. Trimming removed 1 base at V and 8 bases at J, with 11 bases between. Per the germline V gene, CDR1 is SEHNR and CDR2 is FQNEAQ (reference sequence). In nucleotides, the CDR3 is TGTGCCAGCAGCTTAGATCCAGGGAAGGGCTACACCTTC. It translates to CASSLDPGKGYTF.

This chain connects TRBV4-2 to TRBJ1-4; 7 bases are shared with TRBD1. Germline V gene data show CDR1 as LGHNA and CDR2 as YNFKEQ. V trimming: 1 base; J trimming: 4 bases; junction bases outside the gene matches: 6. The length of the CDR3 is 16 residues. Here the CDR3 reads CASSQGTDRSNEKLFF. CDR3 nucleotide sequence: TGTGCCAGCAGCCAAGGAACGGACAGGAGTAATGAAAAACTGTTTTTT.

V gene TRBV27 combines with J gene TRBJ1-5; no reliable D call. The CDR3 is 14 amino acids. The germline V gene has CDR1 MNHEY and CDR2 SMNVEV (reference sequence). Trimming took off 2 bases at V and 2 bases at J, with 7 bases between the two ends. CDR3 region: CASSLRDGNQPQHF. The CDR3 DNA follows: TGTGCCAGCAGTTTACGGGATGGCAATCAGCCCCAGCATTTT.

The rearrangement links TRBV9 to TRBJ2-2; possible D gene TRBD1, 6 bases. CDR3 length equals 15 residues. Trimming left V 0 bases short and J 5 bases short, with 11 bases between. Germline V lookup: CDR1 SGDLS, CDR2 YYNGEE. CDR3 sequence (DNA): TGTGCCAGCAGCGTAGTCCCTCAGGGGACCGGGGAGCTGTTTTTT. Protein sequence: CASSVVPQGTGELFF.

The chain couples TRBV29-1 to TRBJ2-5; no definite D call. This CDR3 contains 10 residues. The V end was cut by 4 bases, the J end by 9 bases, with 9 bases between. The germline CDR1 and CDR2 sequences are SQVTM and ANQGSEA. CDR3 bases: TGCAGCGTTGGTTCTCAGGCCCAGTACTTC. It encodes CSVGSQAQYF.

The CDR3 loop reads CASSLAGLAGGGYNEQFF. Written as DNA, the CDR3 is TGCGCCAGCAGCTTGGCCGGGCTAGCGGGAGGAGGGTACAATGAGCAGTTCTTC. The rearrangement uses TRBV5-1 and TRBJ2-1, with TRBD2 identical over 11 bases. The V gene end was trimmed by 0 bases and the J gene end by 4 bases; junction bases not matched to a gene: 9. Per the germline V gene, CDR1 is SGHRS and CDR2 is YFSETQ. There are 18 residues in the CDR3.

V and J are TRBV7-6 and TRBJ1-3, with 7 positions matching TRBD1. This CDR3 comprises 16 residues. After removal of 2 bases from V and 0 bases from J, the junction contained 4 bases not matched to a gene. CDR1 and CDR2 (germline): SGHVS, FNYEAQ. The CDR3 bases are TGTGCCAGCAGCTTATCCCCAGGGGGCTCTGGAAACACCATATATTTT. Protein: CASSLSPGGSGNTIYF. The complete variable domain, with remaining parts taken from reference TRBV7-6 and TRBJ1-3, reads GAGVSQSPRYKVTKRGQDVALRCDPISGHVSLYWYRQALGQGPEFLTYFNYEAQQDKSGLPNDRFSAERPEGSISTLTIQRTEQRDSAMYRCASSLSPGGSGNTIYFGEGSWLTVV.

The V gene is TRBV29-1, the J gene TRBJ1-1, with 8 bases matching TRBD1. The CDR3 is 14 residues long. After removal of 5 bases from V and 1 base from J, the junction contained 6 bases not matched to a gene. Germline assignment: CDR1 SQVTM and CDR2 ANQGSEA. The CDR3: CSVKSGGGNTEAFF. CDR3 DNA: TGCAGCGTTAAGTCAGGGGGCGGGAACACTGAAGCTTTCTTT.

This sequence joins TRBV7-9 and TRBJ1-2; D is undetermined. Between the trimmed V and J ends, which lost 5 bases and 8 bases, there was a span of 21 bases. The CDR3 consists of 15 residues. Germline-derived CDR1 and CDR2 are SEHNR and FQNEAQ (reference sequence). CDR3: CASSLQPREPKGYTF. DNA of the CDR3: TGTGCCAGCAGCCTCCAACCCCGGGAGCCCAAGGGCTACACCTTC. The full variable domain, rest sourced from reference TRBV7-9 and TRBJ1-2, is DTGVSQNPRHKITKRGQNVTFRCDPISEHNRLYWYRQTLGQGPEFLTYFQNEAQLEKSRLLSDRFSAERPKGSFSTLEIQRTEQGDSAMYLCASSLQPREPKGYTFGSGTRLTVV.

The chain is built from TRBV6-5 and TRBJ2-7, with TRBD1 matching 9 bases. V lost 8 bases to trimming and J lost 7 bases; unmatched junction nucleotides: 12. The CDR3 contains 14 residues. CDR1 and CDR2 from the germline V gene are MNHEY and SVGAGI. The CDR3 DNA is TGTGCCAGCGCCCGGGACAGGGCGCATCAGGAGCAGTACTTC. Protein: CASARDRAHQEQYF.

The rearrangement uses TRBV2 and TRBJ2-2; weak D call: TRBD2 (6 bases). Germline V CDR1 and CDR2: SNHLY, FYNNEI. Trimming shortened V by 7 bases and J by 8 bases, and 17 bases separated the two germline ends. CDR3 length equals 14 residues. The CDR3 region has the DNA TGTGCCAGCAAGGAAGGACTACAGTTAGGGGAGCTGTTTTTT. This gives the protein CASKEGLQLGELFF.

The gene calls are TRBV2 and TRBJ2-7; D gene uncertain. Trimming cost V 1 base and J 3 bases, with 19 bases left between them. This CDR3 is 17 amino acids long. Germline lookup yields CDR1 SNHLY and CDR2 FYNNEI. CDR3 region: CASSEGISDRGHYEQYF. The CDR3 DNA reads as TGTGCCAGCAGTGAAGGGATCTCCGACCGAGGCCACTACGAGCAGTACTTC. Combining the CDR3 with reference TRBV2 and TRBJ2-7 gives the whole variable domain EPEVTQTPSHQVTQMGQEVILRCVPISNHLYFYWYRQILGQKVEFLVSFYNNEISEKSEIFDDQFSVERPDGSNFTLKIRSTKLEDSAMYFCASSEGISDRGHYEQYFGPGTRLTVT.

This clone was seen only once. This chain links TRBV6-5 with TRBJ2-3; 7 bases align to TRBD1. Unmatched junction bases numbered 1, after V lost 4 bases and J lost 6 bases. Germline values: CDR1 MNHEY, CDR2 SVGAGI. There are 12 residues in the CDR3. As DNA, the CDR3 is TGTGCCAGCAGTTTGACAGGGGATACGCAGTATTTT. Protein sequence: CASSLTGDTQYF.

This chain uses TRBV5-4 with TRBJ2-1; D not certain. Trimming removed 0 bases at V and 6 bases at J, with 13 bases between. Germline CDR1 SGHNT, CDR2 YYREEE (reference sequence). The CDR3 is 15 amino acids. The CDR3 sequence is CASSLDPVFPNEQFF. The CDR3, as DNA: TGTGCCAGCAGCTTGGATCCCGTCTTCCCCAATGAGCAGTTCTTC.

V and J are TRBV29-1 and TRBJ1-2; D unclear. V shed 5 bases and J shed 6 bases, with 10 bases lying between them. The CDR3 loop spans 11 amino acids. Germline V gene data show CDR1 as SQVTM and CDR2 as ANQGSEA. DNA for the CDR3: TGCAGCGTTAGAGGGCGGAATGGCTACACCTTC. It codes for CSVRGRNGYTF.